This T cell receptor (beta chain) stems from a study of blood T cell repertoires in COVID-19. Only in-frame clones appear in the TCRdb table, and some are missing; sequencing was by immunoSEQ multiplex PCR. The sample consists of some 350,000 clones, 80% to 90% of them appearing once. V lost 1 base, J lost 8 bases, and 13 bases lay in between. CDR1 SGHRS and CDR2 YFSETQ come from the germline V gene. The CDR3 has 15 amino acids. The genes are TRBV5-1 and TRBJ1-6; no clear D gene. This sequence was found in a man aged 30 to 39 who had recovered from COVID-19. Material for sequencing was PBMCs or T cells enriched from blood (not recorded which). The CDR3 nucleotides are TGCGCCAGCAGCTTGTCCCCTTCTCGGGATTCACCCCTCCACTTT. This translates into CASSLSPSRDSPLHF.